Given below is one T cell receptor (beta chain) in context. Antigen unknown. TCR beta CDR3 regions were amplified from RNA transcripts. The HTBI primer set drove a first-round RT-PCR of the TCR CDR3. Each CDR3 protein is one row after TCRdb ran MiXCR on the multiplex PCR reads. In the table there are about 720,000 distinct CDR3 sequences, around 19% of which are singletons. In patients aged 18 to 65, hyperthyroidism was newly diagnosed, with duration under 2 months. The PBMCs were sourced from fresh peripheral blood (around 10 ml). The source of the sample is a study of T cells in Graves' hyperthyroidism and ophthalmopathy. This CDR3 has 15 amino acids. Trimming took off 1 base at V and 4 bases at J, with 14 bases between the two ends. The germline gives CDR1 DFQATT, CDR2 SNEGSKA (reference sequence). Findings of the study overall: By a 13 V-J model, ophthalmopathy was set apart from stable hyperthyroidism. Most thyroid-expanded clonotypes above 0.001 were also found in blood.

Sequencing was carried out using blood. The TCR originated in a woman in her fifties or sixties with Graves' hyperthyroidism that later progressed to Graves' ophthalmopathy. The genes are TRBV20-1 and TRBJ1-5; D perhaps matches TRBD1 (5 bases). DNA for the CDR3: TGCAGTGCTAGAGGGGACCAGGGTCGGAATCAGCCCCAGCATTTT. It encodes CSARGDQGRNQPQHF.